This entry features one T cell receptor beta chain sequence. What this receptor recognizes is not known. Base qualities are not recorded, but no much larger clone differs from it by a single base. Taken from the germline V gene, the CDR1 and CDR2 loops are MNHEY and SVGAGI. There are 14 amino acids in the CDR3, from cysteine to phenylalanine inclusive. The CDR3 DNA has 42 bases and is translated from base 1. V ends up 6 bases short and J 6 bases short, with an unmatched junction base count of 8. The ViraFEST assay stimulated PBMC with viral peptide pools and then used TCR sequencing to identify antigen-specific CD4+ T cell clonotypes by expansion. After less than 13 days of culture, CD4+ T cells were isolated with the EasySep CD4+ T cell isolation kit. Convalescent patients had PCR-confirmed SARS-CoV-2 infection between March and December 2020, before Alpha, Beta and Delta variants emerged in the United States. Each well held two million PBMC cultured in IMDM containing roughly 5% human AB serum, 10 IU/ml IL-2 and gentamicin, along with about 9.3 ug/ml peptides. On days 3 and 7, half of the culture medium was replaced with fresh IL-2-containing medium. Each peptide stimulation condition was cultured in triplicate wells unless otherwise noted. PBMC were separated from whole blood using Ficoll-Paque Plus gradient centrifugation and were then either cryopreserved at -140C or used fresh. The QIAamp micro DNA kit was used to extract genomic DNA from the cultured CD4+ T cells.

Library prep was done by the immunoSEQ multiplex PCR assay. DNA from the cultured, isolated CD4+ T cells was subjected to TCR beta CDR3 sequencing. In the authors' own workflow: Non-productive TCR sequences were removed, reads were trimmed to the CDR3 region, and CDR3s of at least 7 amino acids were retained. Antigen-specific clonotypes were identified using the MANAFEST web app by comparison of expansion in peptide wells against reference cultures. For clones to be considered positive, expansion at FDR<0.05 versus reference and all other wells, an odds ratio above 5, and a frequency above 0.1% in two replicate wells were required. A clonotype was called cross-reactive if it was significantly expanded both in SARS-CoV-2 spike wells and in at least one common cold coronavirus spike condition. CDR3 similarity was assessed by Levenshtein distance with the stringdist R package, and unrooted trees were built with ape in R 3.6.1. The table was pulled from immuneACCESS by TCRdb, which kept in-frame rearrangements only. Such tables lose some clones; where checked, under half of the loss comes from unresolved V genes, and the rest has no known cause. That table gives V, J and clone size, and the DNA gave D and trimming. This sample is represented by around 40,000 clones; roughly 65% of them were singletons. The ten largest clones take up about 30% of the sample.

This specimen comes from a study of vaccination effects on CD4 cells after COVID-19 (dated by TCRdb to between 2021 and 2023). In the study overall: Each participant got two doses of an mRNA SARS-CoV-2 vaccine, either BNT162b2 or mRNA-1273. Pre-vaccine samples were drawn from two convalescent patients 16 days and one week before the first dose, at 142 and 148 days after COVID-19 diagnosis. In both COVID-19 convalescent patients and infection-naive vaccine recipients, the study compared SARS-CoV-2 spike-specific CD4+ TCR repertoires from before mRNA vaccination with those from after it. A total of approximately 9 COVID-19 convalescent patients and a handful of SARS-CoV-2-naive healthy vaccine recipients were included in the full study. Cultures from other donors in the study were sequenced with the Oncomine TCR Beta short-read assay on an Illumina iSeq 100. On the study overall, not on this receptor specifically: The study was limited by a small number of convalescent patients, and early post-infection timepoints were lacking. In convalescent patients, the post-vaccine spike-reactive repertoire consisted mainly of new vaccine-induced clones, largely distinct from infection-induced clones. Both infection-induced and vaccine-induced clones contracted markedly at late post-vaccination timepoints, which is consistent with waning T cell responses.

This chain joins TRBV6-5 to TRBJ2-3; 8 bases in the middle match TRBD2. The material was CD4+ T cells from PBMCs cultured with a peptide pool, obtained before COVID-19 vaccination. This receptor was taken from a human donor who had a prior SARS-CoV-2 infection. The CDR3 is CASSRGGSGDTQYF. In nucleotide form, the sequence is TGTGCCAGCAGCCGGGGGGGCTCAGGTGATACGCAGTATTTT.